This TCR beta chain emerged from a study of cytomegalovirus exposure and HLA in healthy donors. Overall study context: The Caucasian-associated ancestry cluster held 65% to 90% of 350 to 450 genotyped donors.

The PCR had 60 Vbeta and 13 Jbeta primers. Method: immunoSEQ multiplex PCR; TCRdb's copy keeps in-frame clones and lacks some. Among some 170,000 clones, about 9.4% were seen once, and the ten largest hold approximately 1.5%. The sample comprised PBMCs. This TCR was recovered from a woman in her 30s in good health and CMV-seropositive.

The CDR3 loop reads CASRDATGQVYGYTF. The CDR3 bases are TGTGCCAGCAGAGACGCGACTGGACAGGTCTATGGCTACACCTTC. This chain uses TRBV2 with TRBJ1-2; 7 bases agree with TRBD1. The V gene end was trimmed by 6 bases and the J gene end by 4 bases; junction bases not matched to a gene: 11. CDR1 is SNHLY, CDR2 FYNNEI, per germline. The CDR3 covers 15 residues.